This T cell receptor (beta chain) was captured by sequencing in a study of ipilimumab plus nivolumab after autologous stem cell transplantation. The data were produced by immunoSEQ multiplex PCR, yet TCRdb's version contains in-frame clones alone and is incomplete. The data contain fewer than 45,000 clones, about 91% of them singletons. Ipilimumab, 1 mg/kg, started 14 to 28 days after autologous transplant. V lost 2 bases and J 1 base, leaving 13 bases between the germline ends. CDR3 length: 16 amino acids. Germline V gives CDR1 MNHEY, CDR2 SVGAGI. The rearrangement links TRBV6-5 to TRBJ2-3; D might be TRBD2 (5 bases). This sample comprised PBMCs, obtained in a trial of ipilimumab plus nivolumab as post-transplant consolidation. The clonotype was recovered from a male donor with multiple myeloma. Here the CDR3 DNA reads TGTGCCAGCAGTTACACCAGGACTCAAGGCACAGATACGCAGTATTTT. This codes for CASSYTRTQGTDTQYF.